The sequence of this TCR beta chain was determined in a study of CD8 T cells in Susac syndrome (dated by TCRdb to the late 2010s). Study-wide context: Repertoire sequencing was used to test whether CD8+ T cell activation and differentiation in Susac syndrome was antigen driven. CD8+ T cell repertoire clonality was compared between more than ten healthy donors, approximately 14 Susac syndrome patients and 15 multiple sclerosis patients. The research as a whole found: The number of individuals in the TCR sequencing and HLA analysis was recognized as being relatively small.

A note on this clonotype: Its antigen is currently not known. Base-call qualities are not available, and no considerably larger clone is one nucleotide away.

RNA was extracted with the RNeasy kit and roughly 0.5 to 1 ug was reverse transcribed using random hexamers. The immunoSEQ multiplex PCR assay, covering 54 Vbeta and 13 Jbeta segments, was used to amplify TCR beta CDR3 regions. PCR amplification bias was corrected using a synthetic template baseline for primer optimization and computational correction. On the study's bioinformatics: Only productive sequences were kept, with reads annotated to V, D and J genes according to IMGT and analyzed in immunoSEQ Analyzer. Clonality was calculated as one minus the Shannon entropy normalized by log2 of the number of productive unique sequences. For each patient and control, public and private clones were evaluated among the 100 most prevalent clones. A clone was defined as Susac-specific if it was absent from the healthy and MS cohorts, from roughly 980 published viral clones and from other ImmuneACCESS disease sequences. Using fastp trimming at Q25 and MiXCR clonotype assembly, TCRdb reanalyzed the public sequencing data and kept in-frame beta chains. Merged by CDR3 protein, the rows form single entries marked with the most common genes and DNA. For this entry, the V and J calls and clone size follow TCRdb and not the study's own pipeline. Within this sample are 160,000 or so distinct CDR3 sequences, with roughly 96% of them counted one time only. The top ten clonotypes cover 0.14% to 0.15% of the sample.

Peripheral blood CD8+ and CD4+ T cells from healthy donors, Susac syndrome patients and multiple sclerosis patients were profiled using high-throughput TCR beta sequencing. The multiple sclerosis controls were treatment-naive patients who had stable or active relapsing-remitting disease and met the revised McDonald criteria. Bulk CD8+ and CD4+ T cells were purified magnetically by negative isolation, whereas CD8+ TEMRA cells were enriched by FACS. Blood was drawn into EDTA tubes, processed within 24 hours, and PBMCs were isolated by density gradient centrifugation. PBMCs intended for TCR sequencing were cryopreserved in liquid nitrogen and were subsequently thawed in a 37 degrees C water bath. A purity of at least 90% was achieved for sorted or isolated CD4+, CD8+ and CD8+ TEMRA cells. The CDR3 holds 16 amino acids from the cysteine to the phenylalanine. The retained sequence is limited to the CDR3, 48 bases, with the frame set at the first base. V trim: 0 bases; J trim: 4 bases; unmatched bases: 8. Reading the germline V gene (reference sequence) gives CDR1 DFQATT and CDR2 SNEGSKA.

The receptor chain draws on TRBV20-1 and TRBJ2-1; 8 middle bases align to TRBD1. This TCR came from a human donor with multiple sclerosis. The sequencing sample was made of CD8+ T cells from PBMCs. The CDR3 protein is CSARDFPGQAYNEQFF. In nucleotide form, the sequence is TGCAGTGCTAGAGATTTTCCGGGACAGGCTTACAATGAGCAGTTCTTC.